A single sample is the source of the 16 T cell receptor beta chains below, sequenced in a study of T cell responses to AZD1222 COVID-19 vaccine. The protocol was immunoSEQ multiplex PCR, while the TCRdb copy is restricted to in-frame clones and leaves out a portion. The sample includes tens of thousands of clones, roughly nine tenths of them seen just once. The sequencing here drew on peripheral blood, taken 28 days after the second AZD1222 dose. All receptors derive from an adult who received the AZD1222 COVID-19 vaccine.

The chain has TRBV18 and TRBJ2-3, with TRBD2 identical over 11 bases. CDR3 size: 16 residues. CDR1 and CDR2 (germline): KGHSH, LQKENI. Unmatched junction bases numbered 2, after V lost 3 bases and J lost 0 bases. The CDR3 DNA is TGTGCCAGCTCACCCCGGACTAGCGGGAGCACAGATACGCAGTATTTT. Its protein is CASSPRTSGSTDTQYF.

The chain couples TRBV30 to TRBJ1-5; D is uncertain. This CDR3 comprises 14 residues. Trimming pared 2 bases from V and 5 bases from J, leaving 13 bases between. The germline V gene encodes CDR1 GTSNPN and CDR2 SVGIG (reference sequence). CDR3 nucleotides: TGTGCCTGGAGTTCCGACGGAAATTATCAGCCCCAGCATTTT. This translates into CAWSSDGNYQPQHF.

J is TRBJ2-1 and V is TRBV7-3, with 8 bases lining up with TRBD2. V gave up 5 bases and J gave up 4 bases; unmatched junction bases: 10. This CDR3 comprises 16 residues. Germline V gene data show CDR1 as SGHTA and CDR2 as FQGTGA. The CDR3 protein is CASSPMGASGYNEQFF. Written as DNA, the CDR3 is TGTGCCAGCAGCCCAATGGGGGCTAGCGGGTACAATGAGCAGTTCTTC.

This sequence joins TRBV5-1 and TRBJ2-3; D may be TRBD2 (5 bases). This CDR3 region has 15 residues. Germline-derived CDR1 and CDR2 are SGHRS and YFSETQ. Deletions cut 0 bases from V and 6 bases from J, with 14 bases between. As DNA, the CDR3 is TGCGCCAGCAGCTTGGAGCAATCGGGATGGGATACGCAGTATTTT. This encodes CASSLEQSGWDTQYF.

This chain's CDR3 is CASSETGLGKLFF. The CDR3 DNA reads TGCGCCAGCAGTGAGACGGGGTTGGGAAAACTGTTTTTT. The J gene is TRBJ1-4, the V gene TRBV10-2; D ambiguous. The CDR3 runs 13 residues. The germline V gene has CDR1 WSHSY and CDR2 SAAADI. V dropped 2 bases and J dropped 10 bases, with 11 bases sitting between them.

V gene TRBV28 combines with J gene TRBJ1-5, with TRBD1 identical over 9 bases. The CDR3 covers 16 residues. The germline gives CDR1 MDHEN, CDR2 SYDVKM. V trimming: 4 bases; J trimming: 4 bases; junction bases outside the gene matches: 8. For the CDR3, the DNA is TGTGCCAGCAGTTCCTTTCGCGGGACAGGGAATCAGCCCCAGCATTTT. Its protein product is CASSSFRGTGNQPQHF.

The V gene is TRBV15, the J gene TRBJ2-7, with D possibly being TRBD1 (6 bases). The germline V gene encodes CDR1 LNHNV and CDR2 YYDKDF (reference sequence). Trimming took 9 bases from V and 1 from J, leaving 13 bases between them. This CDR3 contains 13 residues. CDR3 region: CATAGEISYEQYF. CDR3 sequence (DNA): TGTGCCACTGCAGGGGAAATTTCCTACGAGCAGTACTTC.

This clone was seen at least ten times. The chain uses TRBV4-3 and TRBJ2-1; 8 bases align to TRBD2. The CDR3 is 15 amino acids. Germline V lookup: CDR1 LGHNA, CDR2 YSLEER. Germline trimming cut 5 bases from V and 1 base from J; bases unmatched to any gene: 4. The CDR3, as DNA: TGCGCCAGCAGCAAAAGCGGGAGTTCCTACAATGAGCAGTTCTTC. As protein: CASSKSGSSYNEQFF.

The V call is TRBV7-2, the J call TRBJ1-1; 12 bases are a match to TRBD1. The ends lost 4 bases at V and 6 bases at J; junction bases unmatched: 9. Germline lookup yields CDR1 SGHTA and CDR2 FQGNSA. This CDR3 contains 16 residues. The CDR3 region has the DNA TGTGCCAGCAGCTGGAGCCGGGACAGGGGGCTCTCTGAAGCTTTCTTT. This sequence encodes CASSWSRDRGLSEAFF.

This chain connects TRBV6-5 to TRBJ2-7; 7 bases fit TRBD1. V shed 6 bases and J 5 bases; nucleotides not matched to a gene: 7. The CDR3 runs to 13 residues. Germline V gene sequence: CDR1 MNHEY, CDR2 SVGAGI. In DNA, the CDR3 is TGTGCCAGCAGGACCTACACAGGGGACGAGCAGTACTTC. It translates to CASRTYTGDEQYF.

The gene calls are TRBV27 and TRBJ2-7; 8 bases fit TRBD2. The CDR3 contains 15 residues. V lost 6 bases, J lost 0 bases, and 7 bases stayed unmatched. Germline CDR1 and CDR2: MNHEY and SMNVEV (reference sequence). This CDR3 reads CASSREGLSSYEQYF. CDR3 coding DNA: TGTGCCAGCAGCCGGGAGGGTCTCAGCTCCTACGAGCAGTACTTC.

This clone was detected only a few times. The chain uses TRBV4-1 and TRBJ2-1; 14 bases fit TRBD2. After removal of 6 bases from V and 8 bases from J, the junction contained 9 bases not matched to a gene. The germline gives CDR1 MGHRA, CDR2 YSYEKL. This CDR3 region has 16 residues. CDR3 sequence: CASRNPTSGRAYEQFF. DNA of the CDR3: TGCGCCAGCAGGAACCCGACTAGCGGGAGGGCCTATGAGCAGTTCTTC.

This rearrangement joins TRBV19 to TRBJ2-7; possibly TRBD2 for D (5 bases). The CDR3 runs 14 residues. With 3 bases removed from V and 0 bases from J, the gap between germline ends came to 9 bases. The germline V gene has CDR1 LNHDA and CDR2 SQIVND (reference sequence). The CDR3 coding sequence is TGTGCCAGTAGTATTATGGGGAGCTCCTACGAGCAGTACTTC. Translation gives CASSIMGSSYEQYF.

The gene calls are TRBV4-1 and TRBJ1-6; perhaps TRBD1 as D (5 bases). V was cut by 0 bases and J by 14 bases, with 8 bases left in between. The CDR3 spans 12 residues. The V gene's germline CDR1 is MGHRA and CDR2 YSYEKL. The CDR3 loop reads CASSQDGTTLHF. CDR3 bases: TGCGCCAGCAGCCAAGACGGGACTACCCTCCACTTT.

In this sample, this clone turned up a few times. The rearrangement joins TRBV30 to TRBJ2-3, with a tentative D call TRBD2 (5 bases). V shed 0 bases and J shed 5 bases, with 15 bases lying between them. CDR1 GTSNPN and CDR2 SVGIG come from the germline V gene (reference sequence). The CDR3 has 15 amino acids. Here the CDR3 DNA reads TGTGCCTGGAGTGTAGGCCGAGGGCTCGGAGATACGCAGTATTTT. Translated: CAWSVGRGLGDTQYF.

This clone occurred a few times. This sample also contains other DNA sequences that code for the same CDR3. The V call is TRBV12-5, the J call TRBJ2-7, with a tentative D call TRBD2 (5 bases). The germline V and J ends were trimmed by 3 bases and 0 bases, with 9 bases remaining between them. The CDR3 covers 14 residues. The germline CDR1 and CDR2 sequences are LGHNT and FRNRAP. The CDR3 protein is CASGFSGNSYEQYF. The DNA for the CDR3 is TGTGCTAGTGGTTTTTCCGGGAACTCCTACGAGCAGTACTTC.